This section outlines one T cell receptor (beta chain) sequence together with its context. The clone's antigen remains unknown. No qualities accompany the bases; no much larger clone lies one base away. The sample originates from a study of T cell responses to AZD1222 COVID-19 vaccine (dated by TCRdb to about 2021). Context from the whole study: Because spike-specific TCR depth and breadth did not differ between the two schedules, AZD1222 recipients who got a second dose at roughly 4 weeks were pooled with those who got a second dose at roughly 12 weeks. A total of just over 230 trial participants underwent TCR sequencing, of whom approximately 200 had received two doses of AZD1222 and approximately 25 had received two doses of the MenACWY control vaccine. Trial participants were enrolled by age into subgroups of 18-55, 56-69 and 70-plus years, and around 150, 28 and 57 TCR-sequenced participants, respectively, were included in these subgroups. Overall study results and their limits: The whole spike protein was spanned by vaccine-associated CD4 TCRs, and dominant responses were seen in regions 160-218 and 743-854. Participants were mostly white British, with more females than males. The authors suggested clonal diversity may have been underestimated. Because no samples from the day 14 peak response were available, repertoires could be characterized only after the peak T cell response. After two AZD1222 doses, both the breadth and the depth of spike-specific TCRs were significantly higher than at day 0 and than in MenACWY recipients. Only a handful of AZD1222 recipients were SARS-CoV-2 seropositive at baseline, limiting conclusions about previously exposed vaccinees. Epitopes outside the regions mutated in the B.1.351 and B.1.1.7 variants were reportedly recognized by nearly half of the unique spike-specific TCRs. The 56-69-year group was small, and its depth increase did not reach significance, likely because of low power.

The CDR3 regions of human TCRbeta chains were analyzed by immunosequencing. Under the source paper's analysis protocol: TCRs in the repertoires were matched against a reference library of SARS-CoV-2-specific TCRs that had been generated with the MIRA antigen-specificity platform. Breadth was defined as the fraction of unique TCRs that were SARS-CoV-2-associated, and depth was defined as the fraction of total T cells that were SARS-CoV-2-associated. Using the MIRA data, each spike-specific TCR was mapped to the spike region that the TCR reacts to and placed in a CD4 or CD8 class. Log10-transformed breadth and depth values were compared by one-way ANOVA with Sidak's multiple comparisons tests. TCRdb carries this immuneACCESS record with in-frame sequences only. Its versions omit some clonotypes, under half of them owing to an unresolved V gene in the studies checked, with the rest unexplained. D and trimming come from the DNA, and the V and J calls and clone size come from that table. Counted in this sample were 90,000 to 150,000 clones; more than 75% of them appeared once. The top ten constitute over 3% of the sample.

For this chain, trimming is 0 bases at the V end and 3 bases at the J end, and the number of junction bases without a gene match is 7. Spanning cysteine to phenylalanine, the CDR3 consists of 16 amino acids. CDR3 DNA is the only sequence kept; it has 48 bases, read in frame from the first base. CDR1 is given as LGHNA and CDR2 as YNFKEQ, both from the germline V gene. In the paper's terms, the time point label means: baseline before first vaccination. Vaccinee samples came from UK trials COV001 and COV002, including a single-blind randomized controlled phase 2/3 trial of AZD1222 (ChAdOx1 nCoV-19) in healthy adults. Trial participant PBMC samples were collected at day 0 and day 28 after the second dose for TCRbeta chain sequencing.

This clonotype was sampled from an adult in good health. The chain is assembled from TRBV4-2 and TRBJ1-2, and 7 bases in between align with TRBD1. Material: peripheral blood, obtained on day 0 of AZD1222 vaccination. The CDR3 protein sequence reads: CASSQEGRGSDYGYTF. The nucleotide sequence is TGTGCCAGCAGCCAAGAGGGCAGGGGGTCGGACTATGGCTACACCTTC.